This T cell receptor (beta chain) was sequenced in a study of CD8+ T cells in alopecia areata. Background on the study: Each day, treated patients took oral tofacitinib twice, at 5 to 10 mg per dose.

This clone has only a few counts. Following extraction, RNA underwent reverse transcription to cDNA, which served as the sequencing template. Some clones are missing from TCRdb's copy, which holds only in-frame ones; the method was immunoSEQ multiplex PCR. The table lists roughly 100,000 clones, 40% to 50% of them singletons. Noted treatment: oral pan-JAK inhibitor, 5-10 mg twice daily. V was clipped by 3 bases and J by 6 bases; unmatched bases: 3. Germline assignment: CDR1 LNHDA and CDR2 SQIVND (reference sequence). The CDR3 contains 13 residues. This chain links TRBV19 with TRBJ1-2; the match to TRBD1 covers 8 bases. This material consisted of CD8+ T cells sorted from blood, taken at week 24, from a patient treated with tofacitinib. The sequence was collected from a human donor with alopecia areata. As DNA, the CDR3 is TGTGCCAGTAGTATTTCAGGGGGCAATGGCTACACCTTC. Amino acid sequence: CASSISGGNGYTF.